This TCR beta chain comes out of a study of blood T cells in healthy people across ages. Study observations and caveats: Because sorting was not performed, PBMCs prevented conclusive naive versus antigen-experienced comparison.

A word on this clonotype: The antigen remains undetermined.

Samples each yielded at least 6 micrograms of total RNA. With a J-beta primer mix and a sample-barcoded 5' primer, a second PCR ran about 6 to 11 cycles. TCRdb reanalysed the 5' RACE reads using MiXCR and keeps one entry per CDR3 protein. The table records about 1.6 million distinct CDR3 sequences, 30% to 35% of them present only once. This sequence originates from a young woman in good health. Sequenced sample: blood.

The CDR3 sequence is CASSHPMAAGGPGNEQFF. The CDR3 DNA is TGTGCCAGCAGCCATCCCATGGCGGCGGGAGGACCAGGGAATGAGCAGTTCTTC. This chain uses TRBV3-1 with TRBJ2-1, with 8 bases aligning to TRBD2. The CDR3 covers 18 residues. Trimming took 3 bases from V and 7 from J; bases not matched to a gene: 17. Germline CDR1 LGHDT, CDR2 YNNKEL (reference sequence).